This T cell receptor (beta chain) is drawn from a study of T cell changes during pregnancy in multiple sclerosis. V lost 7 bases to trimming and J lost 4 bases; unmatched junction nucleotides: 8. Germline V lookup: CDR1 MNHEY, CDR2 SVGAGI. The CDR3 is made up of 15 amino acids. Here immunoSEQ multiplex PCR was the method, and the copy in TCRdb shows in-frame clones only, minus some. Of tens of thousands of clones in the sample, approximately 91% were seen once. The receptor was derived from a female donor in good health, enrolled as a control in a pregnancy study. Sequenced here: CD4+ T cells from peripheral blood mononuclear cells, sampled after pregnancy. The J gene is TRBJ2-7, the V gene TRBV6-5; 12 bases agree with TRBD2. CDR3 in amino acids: CASTPTSGRAYEQYF. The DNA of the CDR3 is TGTGCCAGCACCCCGACTAGCGGGAGAGCGTACGAGCAGTACTTC.